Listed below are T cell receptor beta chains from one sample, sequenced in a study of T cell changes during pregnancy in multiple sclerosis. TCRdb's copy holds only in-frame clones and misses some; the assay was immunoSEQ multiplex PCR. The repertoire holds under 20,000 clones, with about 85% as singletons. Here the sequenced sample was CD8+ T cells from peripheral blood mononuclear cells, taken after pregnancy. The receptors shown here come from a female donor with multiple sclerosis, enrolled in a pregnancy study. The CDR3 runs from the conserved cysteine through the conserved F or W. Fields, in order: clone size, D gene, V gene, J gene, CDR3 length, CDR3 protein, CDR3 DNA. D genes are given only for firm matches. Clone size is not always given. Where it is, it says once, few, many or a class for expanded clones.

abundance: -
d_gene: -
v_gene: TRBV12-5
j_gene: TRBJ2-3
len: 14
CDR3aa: CASALLAGADTQYF
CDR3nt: TGTGCTAGTGCCCTACTAGCTGGCGCAGATACGCAGTATTTT

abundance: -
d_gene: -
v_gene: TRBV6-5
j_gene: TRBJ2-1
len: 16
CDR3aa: CASSYSGLQGYNEQFF
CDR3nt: TGTGCCAGCAGTTACAGCGGGCTTCAGGGTTACAATGAGCAGTTCTTC

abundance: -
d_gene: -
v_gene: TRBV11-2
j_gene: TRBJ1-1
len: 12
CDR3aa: CASSFEGTEAFF
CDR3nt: TGTGCCAGCAGCTTCGAGGGAACTGAAGCTTTCTTT

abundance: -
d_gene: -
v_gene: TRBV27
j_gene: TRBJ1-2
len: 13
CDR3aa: CASKKEGSGGYTF
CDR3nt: TGTGCCAGCAAGAAGGAGGGATCGGGTGGCTACACCTTC

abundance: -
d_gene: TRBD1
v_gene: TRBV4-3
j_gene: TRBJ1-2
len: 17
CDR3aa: CASSQILDRESLGGYTF
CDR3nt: TGCGCCAGCAGCCAAATCTTAGACAGGGAATCCCTGGGCGGCTACACCTTC

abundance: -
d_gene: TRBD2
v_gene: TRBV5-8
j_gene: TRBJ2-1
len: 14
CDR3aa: CASSLGLAGAEQFF
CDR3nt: TGTGCCAGCAGCTTGGGGCTAGCGGGGGCTGAGCAGTTCTTC

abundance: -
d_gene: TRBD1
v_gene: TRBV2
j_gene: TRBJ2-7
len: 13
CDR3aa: CASYGQGGHEQYF
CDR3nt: TGTGCCAGCTATGGACAGGGGGGCCACGAGCAGTACTTC

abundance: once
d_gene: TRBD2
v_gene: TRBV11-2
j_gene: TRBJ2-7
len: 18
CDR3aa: CASSLWSLAGGPHYEQYF
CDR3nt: TGTGCCAGCAGCTTGTGGTCGCTAGCGGGAGGGCCACACTACGAGCAGTACTTC

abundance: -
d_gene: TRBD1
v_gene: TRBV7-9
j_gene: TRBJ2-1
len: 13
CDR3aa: CASSPRQGNEQFF
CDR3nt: TGTGCCAGCAGCCCCAGACAGGGCAATGAGCAGTTCTTC

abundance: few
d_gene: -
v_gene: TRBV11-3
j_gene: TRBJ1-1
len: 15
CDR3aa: CASSFKGQLNTEAFF
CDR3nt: TGTGCCAGCAGCTTTAAAGGACAGTTGAACACTGAAGCTTTCTTT

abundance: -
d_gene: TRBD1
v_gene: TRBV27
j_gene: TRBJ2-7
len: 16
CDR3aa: CASSLSPGTGSYEQYF
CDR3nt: TGTGCCAGCAGTTTGTCCCCCGGGACAGGGTCCTACGAGCAGTACTTC

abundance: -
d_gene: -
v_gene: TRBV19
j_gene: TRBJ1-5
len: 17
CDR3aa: CASSKEFDTALNQPQHF
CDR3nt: TGTGCCAGTAGTAAGGAATTTGACACAGCACTTAATCAGCCCCAGCATTTT

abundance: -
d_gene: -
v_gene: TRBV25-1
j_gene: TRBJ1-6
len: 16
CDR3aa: CASSESTESYNSPLHF
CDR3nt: TGTGCCAGCAGTGAATCCACAGAGAGCTATAATTCACCCCTCCACTTT

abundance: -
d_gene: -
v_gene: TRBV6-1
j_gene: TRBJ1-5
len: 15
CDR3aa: CASSEADYSNQPQHF
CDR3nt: TGTGCCAGCAGTGAAGCAGACTATAGCAATCAGCCCCAGCATTTT

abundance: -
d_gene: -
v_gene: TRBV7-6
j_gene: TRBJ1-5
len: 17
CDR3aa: CASSLAVGGGADQPQHF
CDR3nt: TGTGCCAGCAGCTTAGCGGTTGGGGGGGGCGCGGATCAGCCCCAGCATTTT

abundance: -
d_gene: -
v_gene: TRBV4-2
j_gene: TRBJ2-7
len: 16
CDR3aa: CASSQVIGTGSLEQYF
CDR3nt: TGTGCCAGCAGCCAAGTCATCGGAACGGGAAGCCTGGAGCAGTACTTC

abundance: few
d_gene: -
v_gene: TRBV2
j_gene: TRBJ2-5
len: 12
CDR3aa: CASRASAETQYF
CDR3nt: TGTGCCAGCCGTGCAAGCGCAGAGACCCAGTACTTC

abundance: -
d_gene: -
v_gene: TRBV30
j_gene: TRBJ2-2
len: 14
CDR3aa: CAWSVSSNTGELFF
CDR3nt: TGTGCCTGGAGTGTTAGTTCGAACACCGGGGAGCTGTTTTTT

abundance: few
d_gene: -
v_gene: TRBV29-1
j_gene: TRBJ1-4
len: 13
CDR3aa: CSVRTAGDEKLFF
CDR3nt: TGCAGCGTAAGGACCGCCGGGGATGAAAAACTGTTTTTT

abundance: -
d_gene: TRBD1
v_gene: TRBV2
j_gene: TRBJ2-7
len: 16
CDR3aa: CASSGLRDRVGDEQYF
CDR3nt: TGTGCCAGCTCTGGACTACGGGACAGGGTTGGGGACGAGCAGTACTTC

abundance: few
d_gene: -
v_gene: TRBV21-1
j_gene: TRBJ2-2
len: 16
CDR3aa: CASRPFRDRGDGELFF
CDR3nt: TGTGCCAGCAGACCATTCCGGGACAGGGGTGACGGGGAGCTGTTTTTT

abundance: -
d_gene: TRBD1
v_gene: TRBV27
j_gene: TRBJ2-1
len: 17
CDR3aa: CASSLGTGVGRSDEQFF
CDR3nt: TGTGCCAGCAGTTTGGGGACAGGGGTAGGACGAAGCGATGAGCAGTTCTTC

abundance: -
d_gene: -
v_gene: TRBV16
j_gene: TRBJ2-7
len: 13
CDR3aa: CASSQTRGNEQYF
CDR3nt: TGTGCCAGCAGCCAAACTCGGGGGAACGAGCAGTACTTC

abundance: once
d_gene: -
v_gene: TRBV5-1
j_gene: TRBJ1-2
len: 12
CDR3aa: CASSVSHDGYTF
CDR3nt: TGCGCCAGCAGCGTGTCCCATGATGGCTACACCTTC

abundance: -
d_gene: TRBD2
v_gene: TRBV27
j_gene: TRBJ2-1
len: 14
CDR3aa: CASRDWTSENEQFF
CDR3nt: TGTGCCAGCAGGGATTGGACTAGCGAGAACGAGCAGTTCTTC

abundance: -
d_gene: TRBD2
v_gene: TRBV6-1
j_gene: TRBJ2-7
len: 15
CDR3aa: CASREGLAGGYEQYF
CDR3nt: TGTGCCAGCAGAGAGGGACTAGCGGGAGGGTACGAGCAGTACTTC

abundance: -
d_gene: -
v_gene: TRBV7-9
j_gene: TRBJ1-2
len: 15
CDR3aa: CASSRPAAGPGGYTF
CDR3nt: TGTGCCAGCAGCCGCCCGGCAGCGGGGCCCGGTGGCTACACCTTC

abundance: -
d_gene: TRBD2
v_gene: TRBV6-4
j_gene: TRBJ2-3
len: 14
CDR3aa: CASSEAGGTDTQYF
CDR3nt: TGTGCCAGCAGTGAGGCGGGAGGCACAGATACGCAGTATTTT